The sequence of this T cell receptor beta chain was determined in a study of vaccination effects on CD4 cells after COVID-19. On the study more broadly: Following the second dose by a median of 72 days, the post-vaccine samples were obtained.

A remark on this clone: Its antigen is still unknown.

Assay used: immunoSEQ multiplex PCR; TCRdb lists only in-frame clones, some missing. This sample has 40,000 to 45,000 clones; about two thirds occur once, and the top ten carry more than 7%. Following an approximately eleven-day culture, CD4+ T cells were purified. Each participant was administered two doses of either the BNT162b2 or the mRNA-1273 vaccine. There are 13 residues in the CDR3. Trimming cost V 6 bases and J 5 bases; bases outside gene matches: 3. Germline V gives CDR1 LGHDT, CDR2 YNNKEL (reference sequence). The V and J genes are TRBV3-1 (or the pseudogene TRBV3-2) and TRBJ2-5; TRBD2 matches 10 bases. The receptor was derived from a human donor who received a COVID-19 vaccine. The sequencing here drew on CD4+ T cells from PBMCs cultured without peptide, taken after COVID-19 vaccination. The CDR3 protein is CASRQTSGETQYF. As DNA, the CDR3 is TGTGCCAGCAGACAGACTAGCGGGGAGACCCAGTACTTC.